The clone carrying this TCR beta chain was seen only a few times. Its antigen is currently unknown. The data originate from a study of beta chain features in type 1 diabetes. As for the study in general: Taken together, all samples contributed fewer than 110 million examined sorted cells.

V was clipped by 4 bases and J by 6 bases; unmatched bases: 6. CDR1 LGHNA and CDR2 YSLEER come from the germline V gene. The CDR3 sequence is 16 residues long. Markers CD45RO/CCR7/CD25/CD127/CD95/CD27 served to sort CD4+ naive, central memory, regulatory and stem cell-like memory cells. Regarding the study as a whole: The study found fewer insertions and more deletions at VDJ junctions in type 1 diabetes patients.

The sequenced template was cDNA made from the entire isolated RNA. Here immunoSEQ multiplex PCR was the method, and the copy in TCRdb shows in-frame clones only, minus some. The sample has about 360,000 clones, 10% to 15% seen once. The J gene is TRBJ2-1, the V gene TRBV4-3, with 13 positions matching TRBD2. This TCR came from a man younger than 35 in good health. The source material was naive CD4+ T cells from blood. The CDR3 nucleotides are TGCGCCAGCAGCCCTCGACTAGCGGGAGGCCCCAATGAGCAGTTCTTC. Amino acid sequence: CASSPRLAGGPNEQFF.